This T cell receptor (beta chain) originates from a study of a mutant IDH1 vaccine in newly diagnosed glioma. Data came from immunoSEQ multiplex PCR; TCRdb stores just in-frame clones and leaves some out. The sample holds about 36,000 clones, over 70% seen once. Notes on this clone: Its antigen is currently unknown.

Indicated time point: week 11, during vaccination. Alongside topical imiquimod, each dose of vaccine comprised 300 ug of mutant IDH1 20-mer peptide. This receptor was identified in a woman in her twenties or thirties with glioma. Some clones in this sample may be carry-over from other donors' samples. This sample comprised peripheral blood mononuclear cells (PBMCs), obtained from a glioma patient whose treatment included an IDH1 peptide vaccine.

The chain's CDR3 is CASSQDRGNTEAFF. The CDR3 coding sequence is TGTGCCAGCAGCCAAGATAGGGGGAACACTGAAGCTTTCTTT. This chain connects TRBV14 to TRBJ1-1; a weak D match, TRBD1 (5 bases). V was cut by 0 bases and J by 1 base, with 6 bases left in between. CDR3 size: 14 residues. Germline V gives CDR1 SGHDN, CDR2 FVKESK.